This T cell receptor beta chain came from a study of T cells after yellow fever vaccination. TCRdb itself ran the 5' RACE reads through MiXCR, one entry per CDR3 protein. This sample has around 600,000 distinct CDR3 sequences, with over 9% found just once. Germline V lookup: CDR1 DFQATT, CDR2 SNEGSKA (reference sequence). The V gene end was trimmed by 1 base and the J gene end by 1 base; junction bases not matched to a gene: 2. The CDR3 covers 14 residues. This chain joins TRBV20-1 and TRBJ2-5, with 8 bases fitting TRBD2. Sequenced here: PBMCs, sampled on the day of the yellow fever booster vaccination. The sequence was obtained from a man aged 30 to 45 who received the YFV17D yellow fever vaccine. The CDR3 loop reads CSARGTSSQETQYF. The CDR3 bases are TGCAGTGCTAGAGGGACTAGCAGCCAAGAGACCCAGTACTTC.